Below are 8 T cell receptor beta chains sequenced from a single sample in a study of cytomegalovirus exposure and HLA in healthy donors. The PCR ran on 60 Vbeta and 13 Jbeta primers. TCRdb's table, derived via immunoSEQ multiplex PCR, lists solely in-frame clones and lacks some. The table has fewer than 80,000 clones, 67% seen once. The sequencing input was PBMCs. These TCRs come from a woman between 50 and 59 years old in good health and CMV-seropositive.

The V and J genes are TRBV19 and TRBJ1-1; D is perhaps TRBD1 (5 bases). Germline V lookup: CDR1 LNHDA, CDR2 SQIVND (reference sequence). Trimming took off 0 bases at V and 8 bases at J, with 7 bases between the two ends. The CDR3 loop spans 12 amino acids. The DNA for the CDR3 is TGTGCCAGTAGTATAGAGGCAGGGGAAGCTTTCTTT. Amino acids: CASSIEAGEAFF.

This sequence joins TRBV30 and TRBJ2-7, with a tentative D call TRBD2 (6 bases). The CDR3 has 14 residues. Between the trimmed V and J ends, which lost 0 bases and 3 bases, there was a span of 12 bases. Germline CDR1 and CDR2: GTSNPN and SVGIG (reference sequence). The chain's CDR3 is CAWSVGTGLYEQYV. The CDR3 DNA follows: TGTGCCTGGAGTGTAGGGACGGGACTCTACGAGCAGTACGTC.

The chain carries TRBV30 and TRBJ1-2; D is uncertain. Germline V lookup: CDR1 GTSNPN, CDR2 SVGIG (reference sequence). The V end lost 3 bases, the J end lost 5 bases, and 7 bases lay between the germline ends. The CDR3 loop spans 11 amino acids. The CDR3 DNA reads TGTGCCTGGAGCAGAGGATATGGCTACACCTTC. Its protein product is CAWSRGYGYTF.

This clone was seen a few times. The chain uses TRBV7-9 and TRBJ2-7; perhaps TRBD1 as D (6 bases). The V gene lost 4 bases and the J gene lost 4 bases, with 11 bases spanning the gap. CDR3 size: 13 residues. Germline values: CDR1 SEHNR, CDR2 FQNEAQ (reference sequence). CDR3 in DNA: TGTGCCAGCAGCTCGCAGGACAGATACGAGCAGTACTTC. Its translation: CASSSQDRYEQYF.

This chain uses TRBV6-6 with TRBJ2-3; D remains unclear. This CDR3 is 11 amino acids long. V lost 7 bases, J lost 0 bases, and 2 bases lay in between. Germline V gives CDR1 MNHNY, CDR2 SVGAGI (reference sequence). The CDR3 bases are TGTGCCAGCACGAGCACAGATACGCAGTATTTT. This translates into CASTSTDTQYF.

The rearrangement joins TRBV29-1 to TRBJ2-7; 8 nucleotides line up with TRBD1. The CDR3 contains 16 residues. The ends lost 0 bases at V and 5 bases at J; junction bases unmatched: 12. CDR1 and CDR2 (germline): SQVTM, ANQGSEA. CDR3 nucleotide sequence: TGCAGCGTTGAAGATCGTAACACAGGGGGAGGCGACGAGCAGTACGTC. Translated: CSVEDRNTGGGDEQYV.

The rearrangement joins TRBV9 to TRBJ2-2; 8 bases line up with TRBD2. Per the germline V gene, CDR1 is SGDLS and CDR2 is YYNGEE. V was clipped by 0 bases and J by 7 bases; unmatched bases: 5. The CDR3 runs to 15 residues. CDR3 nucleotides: TGTGCCAGCAGCGTAGCGGGGGGGCCATTCGGGGAGCTGTTTTTT. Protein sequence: CASSVAGGPFGELFF.

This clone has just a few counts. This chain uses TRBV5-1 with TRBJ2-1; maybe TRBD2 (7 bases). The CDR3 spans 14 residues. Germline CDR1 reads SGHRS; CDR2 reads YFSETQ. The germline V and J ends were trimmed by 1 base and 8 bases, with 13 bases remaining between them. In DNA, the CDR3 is TGCGCCAGCAGCTTGTCGGGGGGCTCGGATGAGCAGTTCTTC. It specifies CASSLSGGSDEQFF.